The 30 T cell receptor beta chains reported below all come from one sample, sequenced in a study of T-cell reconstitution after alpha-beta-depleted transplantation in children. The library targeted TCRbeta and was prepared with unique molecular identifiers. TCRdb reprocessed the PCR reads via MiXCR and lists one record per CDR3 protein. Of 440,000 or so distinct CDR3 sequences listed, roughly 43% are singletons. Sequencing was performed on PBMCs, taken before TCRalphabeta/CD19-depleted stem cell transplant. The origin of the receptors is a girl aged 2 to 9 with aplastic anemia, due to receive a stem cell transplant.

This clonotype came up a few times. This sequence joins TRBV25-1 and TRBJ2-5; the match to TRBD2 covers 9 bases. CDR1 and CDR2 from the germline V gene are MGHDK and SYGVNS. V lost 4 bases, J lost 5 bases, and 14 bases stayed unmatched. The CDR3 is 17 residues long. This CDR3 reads CASSALAGREGRETQYF. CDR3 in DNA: TGTGCCAGCAGTGCTCTAGCGGGACGAGAGGGACGGGAGACCCAGTACTTC. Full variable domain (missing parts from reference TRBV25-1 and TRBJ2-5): EADIYQTPRYLVIGTGKKITLECSQTMGHDKMYWYQQDPGMELHLIHYSYGVNSTEKGDLSSESTVSRIRTEHFPLTLESARPSHTSQYLCASSALAGREGRETQYFGPGTRLLVL.

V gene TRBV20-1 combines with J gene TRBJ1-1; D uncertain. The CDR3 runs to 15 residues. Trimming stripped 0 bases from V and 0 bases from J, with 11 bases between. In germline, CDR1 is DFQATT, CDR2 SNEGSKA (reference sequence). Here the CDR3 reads CSARDQVMVNTEAFF. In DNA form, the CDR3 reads TGCAGTGCTAGAGATCAGGTAATGGTGAACACTGAAGCTTTCTTT.

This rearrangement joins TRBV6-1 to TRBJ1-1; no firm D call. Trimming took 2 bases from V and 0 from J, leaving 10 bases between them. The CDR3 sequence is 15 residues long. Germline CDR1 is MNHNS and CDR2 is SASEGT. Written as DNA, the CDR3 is TGTGCCAGCAGTGAACACACCACCTTGAACACTGAAGCTTTCTTT. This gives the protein CASSEHTTLNTEAFF.

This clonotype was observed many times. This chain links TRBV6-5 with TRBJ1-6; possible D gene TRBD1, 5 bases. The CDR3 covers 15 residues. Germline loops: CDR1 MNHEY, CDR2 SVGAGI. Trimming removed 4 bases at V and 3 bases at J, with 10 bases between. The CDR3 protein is CASSSQGGYNSPLHF. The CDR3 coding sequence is TGTGCCAGCAGTTCCCAGGGAGGCTATAATTCACCCCTCCACTTT.

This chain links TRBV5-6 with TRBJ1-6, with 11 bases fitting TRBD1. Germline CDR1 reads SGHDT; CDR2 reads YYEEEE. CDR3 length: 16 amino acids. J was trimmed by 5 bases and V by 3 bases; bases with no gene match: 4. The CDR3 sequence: CASSYGQGANNSPLHF. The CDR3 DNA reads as TGTGCCAGCAGCTACGGACAGGGGGCGAATAATTCACCCCTCCACTTT.

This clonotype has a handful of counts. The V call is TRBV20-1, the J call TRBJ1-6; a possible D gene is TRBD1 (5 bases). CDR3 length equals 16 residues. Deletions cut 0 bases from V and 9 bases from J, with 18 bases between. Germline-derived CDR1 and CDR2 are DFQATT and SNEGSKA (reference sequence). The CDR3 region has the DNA TGCAGTGCTAGAGATCTGGGGAAAGGACACCGTTCACCCCTCCACTTT. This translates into CSARDLGKGHRSPLHF.

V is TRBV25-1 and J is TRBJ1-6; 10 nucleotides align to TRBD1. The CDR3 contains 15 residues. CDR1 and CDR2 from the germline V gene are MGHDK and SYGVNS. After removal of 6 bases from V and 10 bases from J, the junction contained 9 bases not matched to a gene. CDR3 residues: CASRSTGGVESPLHF. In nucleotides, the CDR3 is TGTGCCAGCAGGTCGACAGGGGGCGTTGAATCACCCCTCCACTTT.

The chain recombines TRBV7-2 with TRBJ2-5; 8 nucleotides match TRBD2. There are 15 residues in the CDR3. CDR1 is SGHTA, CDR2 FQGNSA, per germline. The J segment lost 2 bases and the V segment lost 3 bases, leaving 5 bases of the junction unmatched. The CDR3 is CASSLGAGEQETQYF. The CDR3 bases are TGTGCCAGCAGCTTGGGAGCGGGGGAGCAAGAGACCCAGTACTTC.

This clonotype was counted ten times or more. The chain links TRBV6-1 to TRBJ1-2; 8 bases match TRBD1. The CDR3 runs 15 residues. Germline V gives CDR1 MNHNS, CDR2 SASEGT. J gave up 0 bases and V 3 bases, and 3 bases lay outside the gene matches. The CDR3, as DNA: TGTGCCAGCAGTGACGGGACAGGACCTAACTATGGCTACACCTTC. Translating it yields CASSDGTGPNYGYTF.

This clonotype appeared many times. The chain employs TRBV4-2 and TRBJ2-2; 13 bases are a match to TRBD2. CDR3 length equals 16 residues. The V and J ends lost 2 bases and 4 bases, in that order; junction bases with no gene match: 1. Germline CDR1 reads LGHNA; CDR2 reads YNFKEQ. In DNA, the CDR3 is TGTGCCAGCAGCCAAACTAGCGGGAGGGCCACCGGGGAGCTGTTTTTT. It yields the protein CASSQTSGRATGELFF.

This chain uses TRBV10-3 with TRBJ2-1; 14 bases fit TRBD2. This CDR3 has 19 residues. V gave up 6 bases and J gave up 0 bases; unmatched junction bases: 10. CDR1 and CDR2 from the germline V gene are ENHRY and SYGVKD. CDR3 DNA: TGTGCCATCAGGGCCGGACTAGCGGGAGGTCCTATCTCCTACAATGAGCAGTTCTTC. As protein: CAIRAGLAGGPISYNEQFF.

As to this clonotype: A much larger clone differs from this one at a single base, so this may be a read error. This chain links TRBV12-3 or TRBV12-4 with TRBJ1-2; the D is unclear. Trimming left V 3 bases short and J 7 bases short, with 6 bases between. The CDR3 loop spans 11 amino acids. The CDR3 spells CASSLGFGYTF. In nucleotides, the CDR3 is TGTGCCAGCAGTTTGGGGTTTGGCTACACCTTC.

CDR3 residues: CASSQDKKGSSYNEQFF. As DNA, the CDR3 is TGCGCCAGCAGCCAAGATAAGAAGGGGTCCTCCTACAATGAGCAGTTCTTC. This chain joins TRBV4-1 and TRBJ2-1; perhaps TRBD1 as D (5 bases). Trimming cost V 0 bases and J 0 bases, with 12 bases left between them. CDR1 is MGHRA, CDR2 YSYEKL, per germline. There are 17 residues in the CDR3.

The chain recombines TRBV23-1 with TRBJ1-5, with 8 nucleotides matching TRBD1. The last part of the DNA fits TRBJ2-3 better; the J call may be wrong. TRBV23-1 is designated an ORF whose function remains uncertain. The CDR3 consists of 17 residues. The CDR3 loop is CASSHPRTGMSNQPQYF. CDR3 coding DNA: TGCGCCAGCAGTCATCCCAGGACAGGGATGAGCAATCAGCCCCAGTATTTT.

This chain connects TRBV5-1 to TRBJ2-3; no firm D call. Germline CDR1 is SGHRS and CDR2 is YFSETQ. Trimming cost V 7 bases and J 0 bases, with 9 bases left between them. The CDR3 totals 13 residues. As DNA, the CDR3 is TGCGCCAGCCGCATGCCGAGCACAGATACGCAGTATTTT. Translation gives CASRMPSTDTQYF.

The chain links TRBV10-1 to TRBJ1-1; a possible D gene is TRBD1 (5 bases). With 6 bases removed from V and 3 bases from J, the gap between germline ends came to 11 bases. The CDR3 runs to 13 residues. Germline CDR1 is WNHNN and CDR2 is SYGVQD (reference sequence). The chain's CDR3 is CASRAGWYTEAFF. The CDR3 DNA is TGCGCCAGCAGAGCAGGGTGGTACACTGAAGCTTTCTTT.

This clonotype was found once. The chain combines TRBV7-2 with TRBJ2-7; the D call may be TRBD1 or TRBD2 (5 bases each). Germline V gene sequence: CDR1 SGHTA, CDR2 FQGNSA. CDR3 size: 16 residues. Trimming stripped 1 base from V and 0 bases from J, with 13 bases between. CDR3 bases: TGTGCCAGCAGCTTAGGGGTGGGGGTCGTCTCCTACGAGCAGTACTTC. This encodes CASSLGVGVVSYEQYF.

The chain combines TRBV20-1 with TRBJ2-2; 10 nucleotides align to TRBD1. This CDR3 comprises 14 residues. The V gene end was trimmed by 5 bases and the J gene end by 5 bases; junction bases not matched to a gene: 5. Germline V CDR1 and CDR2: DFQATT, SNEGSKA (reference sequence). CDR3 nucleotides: TGCAGTGCTGTCCCGGGACAGGGGACCGGGGAGCTGTTTTTT. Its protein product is CSAVPGQGTGELFF.

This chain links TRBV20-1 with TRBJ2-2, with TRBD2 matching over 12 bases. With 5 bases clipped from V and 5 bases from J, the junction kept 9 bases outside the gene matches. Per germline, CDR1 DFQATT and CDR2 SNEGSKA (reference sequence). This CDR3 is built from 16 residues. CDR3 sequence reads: CSASTSGSARTGELFF. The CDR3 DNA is TGCAGTGCTTCGACTAGCGGGAGCGCCCGGACCGGGGAGCTGTTTTTT.

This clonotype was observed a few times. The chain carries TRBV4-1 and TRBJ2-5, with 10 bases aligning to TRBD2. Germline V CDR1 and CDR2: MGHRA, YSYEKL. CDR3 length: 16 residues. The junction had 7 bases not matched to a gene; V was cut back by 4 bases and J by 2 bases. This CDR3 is CASSLRSGGGQETQYF. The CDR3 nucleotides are TGCGCCAGCAGCCTCAGGAGCGGGGGGGGTCAAGAGACCCAGTACTTC.

In DNA form, the CDR3 reads TGCGCCAGCAGCTTAGGGACAGGGCAGACAGATACGCAGTATTTT. Encoded protein: CASSLGTGQTDTQYF. The chain is built from TRBV5-1 and TRBJ2-3; 9 nucleotides match TRBD1. The CDR3 extends over 15 amino acids. Germline values: CDR1 SGHRS, CDR2 YFSETQ. Trimming cost V 2 bases and J 3 bases; bases outside gene matches: 4.

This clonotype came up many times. The DNA of the CDR3 is TGCGCCAGCAGCATAGACAGGGGGCGGTACTATGGCTACACCTTC. Protein: CASSIDRGRYYGYTF. J is TRBJ1-2 and V is TRBV5-1; 10 positions agree with TRBD1. CDR3 length equals 15 residues. J gave up 3 bases and V 4 bases, and 6 bases lay outside the gene matches. Germline V gene sequence: CDR1 SGHRS, CDR2 YFSETQ.

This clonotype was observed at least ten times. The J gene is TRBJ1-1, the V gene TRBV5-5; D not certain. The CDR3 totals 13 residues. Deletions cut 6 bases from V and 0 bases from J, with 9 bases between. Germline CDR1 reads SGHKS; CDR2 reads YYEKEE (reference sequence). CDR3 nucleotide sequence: TGTGCCAGCAACCCTCCTATGAACACTGAAGCTTTCTTT. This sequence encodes CASNPPMNTEAFF.

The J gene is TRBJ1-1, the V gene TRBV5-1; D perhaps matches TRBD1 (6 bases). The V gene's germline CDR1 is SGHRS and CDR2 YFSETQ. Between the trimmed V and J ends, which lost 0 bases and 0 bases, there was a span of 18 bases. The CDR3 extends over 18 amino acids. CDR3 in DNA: TGCGCCAGCAGCTTGGGATCTAGTTCAGGGGTTATGAACACTGAAGCTTTCTTT. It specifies CASSLGSSSGVMNTEAFF.

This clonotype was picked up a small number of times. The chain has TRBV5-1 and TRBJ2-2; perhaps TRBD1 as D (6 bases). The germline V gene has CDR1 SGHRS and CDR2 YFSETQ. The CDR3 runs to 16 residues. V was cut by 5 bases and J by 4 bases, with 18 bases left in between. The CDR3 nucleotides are TGCGCCAGCAGTAAGGAACTAGGACAGTTCACCGGGGAGCTGTTTTTT. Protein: CASSKELGQFTGELFF.

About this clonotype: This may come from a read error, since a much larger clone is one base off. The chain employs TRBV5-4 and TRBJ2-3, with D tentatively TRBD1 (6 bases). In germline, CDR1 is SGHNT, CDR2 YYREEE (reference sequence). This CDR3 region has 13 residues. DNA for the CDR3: TGTGCCAGCAGCCTCCGGGACACACATACGCAGTATTTT. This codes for CASSLRDTHTQYF.

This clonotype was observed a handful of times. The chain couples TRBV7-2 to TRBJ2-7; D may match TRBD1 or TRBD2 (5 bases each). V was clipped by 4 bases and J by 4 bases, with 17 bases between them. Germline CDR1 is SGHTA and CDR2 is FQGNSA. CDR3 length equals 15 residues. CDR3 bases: TGTGCCAGCAGCTGGCCGGGACGGGGAGTGTACGAGCAGTACTTC. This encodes CASSWPGRGVYEQYF.

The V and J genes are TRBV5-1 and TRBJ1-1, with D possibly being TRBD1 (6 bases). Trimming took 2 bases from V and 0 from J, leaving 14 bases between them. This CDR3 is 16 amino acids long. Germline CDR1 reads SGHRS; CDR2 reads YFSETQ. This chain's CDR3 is CASSFPQGGVNTEAFF. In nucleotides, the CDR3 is TGCGCCAGCAGCTTCCCACAGGGAGGGGTGAACACTGAAGCTTTCTTT.

CDR3 DNA: TGTGCCAGCAGTTACCGGGACACCACCGGGGAGCTGTTTTTT. Amino acid sequence: CASSYRDTTGELFF. The chain employs TRBV12-3 or TRBV12-4 and TRBJ2-2, with TRBD1 as a possible D gene (6 bases). The CDR3 loop spans 14 amino acids. Trimming removed 4 bases from V and 4 bases from J, with 10 bases in between.

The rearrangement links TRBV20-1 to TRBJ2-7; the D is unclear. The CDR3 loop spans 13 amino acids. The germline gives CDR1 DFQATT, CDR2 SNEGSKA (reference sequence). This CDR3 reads CSATDTRSYEQYF. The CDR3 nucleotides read TGCAGCGCCACAGACACTCGCTCCTACGAGCAGTACTTC.